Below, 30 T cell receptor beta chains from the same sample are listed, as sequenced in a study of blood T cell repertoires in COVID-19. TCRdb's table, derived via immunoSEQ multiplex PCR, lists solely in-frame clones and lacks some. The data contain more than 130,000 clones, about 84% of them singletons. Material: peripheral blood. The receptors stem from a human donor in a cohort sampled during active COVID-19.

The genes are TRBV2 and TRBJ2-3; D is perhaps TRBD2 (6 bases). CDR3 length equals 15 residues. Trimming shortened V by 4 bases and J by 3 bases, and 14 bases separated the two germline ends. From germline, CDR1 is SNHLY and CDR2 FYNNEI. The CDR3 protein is CASSAKRAQTDTQYF. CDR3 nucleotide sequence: TGTGCCAGCAGTGCCAAGCGGGCGCAGACAGATACGCAGTATTTT.

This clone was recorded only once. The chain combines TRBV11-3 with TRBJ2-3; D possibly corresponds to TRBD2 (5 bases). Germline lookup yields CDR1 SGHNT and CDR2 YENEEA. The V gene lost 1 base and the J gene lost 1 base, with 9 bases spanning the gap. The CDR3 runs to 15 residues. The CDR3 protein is CASSLAAGRTDTQYF. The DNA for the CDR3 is TGTGCCAGCAGCTTAGCGGCGGGCCGCACAGATACGCAGTATTTT.

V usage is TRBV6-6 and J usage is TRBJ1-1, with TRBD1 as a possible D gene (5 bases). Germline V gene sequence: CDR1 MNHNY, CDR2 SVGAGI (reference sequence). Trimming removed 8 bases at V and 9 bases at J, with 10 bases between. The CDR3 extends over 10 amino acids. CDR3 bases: TGTGCCAGCCAGGACACCCAAGCTTTCTTT. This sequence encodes CASQDTQAFF.

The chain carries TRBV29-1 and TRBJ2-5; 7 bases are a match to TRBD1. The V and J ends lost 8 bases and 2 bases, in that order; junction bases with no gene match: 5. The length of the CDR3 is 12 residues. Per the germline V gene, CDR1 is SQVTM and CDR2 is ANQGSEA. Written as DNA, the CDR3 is TGCAGCTTCGACAGGGCGCAAGAGACCCAGTACTTC. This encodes CSFDRAQETQYF.

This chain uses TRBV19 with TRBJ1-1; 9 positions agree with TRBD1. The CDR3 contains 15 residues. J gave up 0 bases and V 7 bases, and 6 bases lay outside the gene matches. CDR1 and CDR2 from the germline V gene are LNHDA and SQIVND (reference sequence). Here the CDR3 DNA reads TGTGCCAGTATTCGGACAGGGGAAGTGAACACTGAAGCTTTCTTT. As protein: CASIRTGEVNTEAFF.

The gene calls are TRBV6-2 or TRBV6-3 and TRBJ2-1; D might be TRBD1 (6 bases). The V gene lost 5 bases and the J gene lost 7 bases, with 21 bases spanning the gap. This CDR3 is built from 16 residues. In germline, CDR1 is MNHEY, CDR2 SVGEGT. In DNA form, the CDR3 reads TGTGCCAGCAGTCCCTGGGACACCTCGGTCAGGAATGAGCAGTTCTTC. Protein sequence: CASSPWDTSVRNEQFF.

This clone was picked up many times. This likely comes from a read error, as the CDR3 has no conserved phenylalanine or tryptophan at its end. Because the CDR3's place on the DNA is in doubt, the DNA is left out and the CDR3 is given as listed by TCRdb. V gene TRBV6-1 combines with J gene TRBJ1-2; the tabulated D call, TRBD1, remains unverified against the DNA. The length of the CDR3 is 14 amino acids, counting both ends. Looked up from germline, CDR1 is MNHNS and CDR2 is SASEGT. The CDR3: CASSEASRTGPVKV.

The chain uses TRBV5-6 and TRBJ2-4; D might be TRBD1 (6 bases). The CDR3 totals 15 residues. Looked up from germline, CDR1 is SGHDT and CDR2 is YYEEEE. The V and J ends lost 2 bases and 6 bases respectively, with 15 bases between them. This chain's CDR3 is CASSFVGGEGNIQYF. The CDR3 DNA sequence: TGTGCCAGCAGCTTCGTAGGGGGTGAGGGAAACATTCAGTACTTC.

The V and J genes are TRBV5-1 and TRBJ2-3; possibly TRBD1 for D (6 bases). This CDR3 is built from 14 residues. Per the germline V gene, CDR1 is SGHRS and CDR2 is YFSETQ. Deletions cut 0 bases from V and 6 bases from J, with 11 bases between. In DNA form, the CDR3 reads TGCGCCAGCAGCTTGGGACAGGTCCTGGATACGCAGTATTTT. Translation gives CASSLGQVLDTQYF.

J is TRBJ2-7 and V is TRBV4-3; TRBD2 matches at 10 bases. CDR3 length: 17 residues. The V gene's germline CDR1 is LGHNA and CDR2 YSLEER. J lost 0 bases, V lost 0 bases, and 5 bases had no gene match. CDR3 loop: CASSQDLGLAASYEQYF. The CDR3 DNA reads TGCGCCAGCAGCCAAGATCTTGGACTAGCGGCCTCCTACGAGCAGTACTTC.

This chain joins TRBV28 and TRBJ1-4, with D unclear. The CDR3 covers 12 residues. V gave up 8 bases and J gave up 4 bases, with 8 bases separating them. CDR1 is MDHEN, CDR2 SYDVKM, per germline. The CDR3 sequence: CASHTSNEKLFF. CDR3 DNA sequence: TGTGCCAGCCACACAAGTAATGAAAAACTGTTTTTT.

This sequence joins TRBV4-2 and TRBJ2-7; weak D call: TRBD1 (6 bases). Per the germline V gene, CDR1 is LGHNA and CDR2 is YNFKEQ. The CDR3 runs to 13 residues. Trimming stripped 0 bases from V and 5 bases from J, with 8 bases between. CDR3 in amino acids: CASSQEQGHEQYF. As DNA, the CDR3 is TGTGCCAGCAGCCAAGAACAGGGCCACGAGCAGTACTTC.

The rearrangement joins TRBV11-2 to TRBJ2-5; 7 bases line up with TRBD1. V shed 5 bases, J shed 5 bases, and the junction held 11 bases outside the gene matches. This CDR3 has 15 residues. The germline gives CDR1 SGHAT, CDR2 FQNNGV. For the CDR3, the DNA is TGTGCCAGCAGCATCACACAGGGGAGTAGGGAGACCCAGTACTTC. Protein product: CASSITQGSRETQYF.

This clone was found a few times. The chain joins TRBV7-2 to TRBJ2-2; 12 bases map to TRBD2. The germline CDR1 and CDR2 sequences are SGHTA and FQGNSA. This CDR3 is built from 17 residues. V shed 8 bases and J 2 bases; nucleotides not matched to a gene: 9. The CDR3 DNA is TGTGCCAGCCGGTCCCCTAGCGGGGGGGCTAACACCGGGGAGCTGTTTTTT. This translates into CASRSPSGGANTGELFF.

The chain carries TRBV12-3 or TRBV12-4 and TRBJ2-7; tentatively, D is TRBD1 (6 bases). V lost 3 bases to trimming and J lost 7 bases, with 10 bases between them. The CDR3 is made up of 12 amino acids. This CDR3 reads CASSFGGREQYF. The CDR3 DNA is TGTGCCAGCAGTTTTGGGGGCAGGGAGCAGTACTTC.

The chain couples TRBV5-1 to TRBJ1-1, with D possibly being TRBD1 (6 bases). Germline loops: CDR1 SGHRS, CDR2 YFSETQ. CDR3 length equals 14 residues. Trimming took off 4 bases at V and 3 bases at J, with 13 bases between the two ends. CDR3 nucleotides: TGCGCCAGCAGCAACCAGGGGTCAGACACTGAAGCTTTCTTT. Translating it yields CASSNQGSDTEAFF. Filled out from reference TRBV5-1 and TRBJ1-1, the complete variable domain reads KAGVTQTPRYLIKTRGQQVTLSCSPISGHRSVSWYQQTPGQGLQFLFEYFSETQRNKGNFPGRFSGRQFSNSRSEMNVSTLELGDSALYLCASSNQGSDTEAFFGQGTRLTVV.

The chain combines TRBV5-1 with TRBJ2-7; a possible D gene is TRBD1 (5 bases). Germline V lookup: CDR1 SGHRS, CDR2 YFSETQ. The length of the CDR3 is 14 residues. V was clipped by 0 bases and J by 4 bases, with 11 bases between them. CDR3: CASSLEDNLYEQYF. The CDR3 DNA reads TGCGCCAGCAGCTTGGAGGACAACCTATACGAGCAGTACTTC.

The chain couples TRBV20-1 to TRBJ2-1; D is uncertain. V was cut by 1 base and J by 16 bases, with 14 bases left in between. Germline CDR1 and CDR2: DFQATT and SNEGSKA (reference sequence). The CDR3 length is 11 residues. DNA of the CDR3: TGCAGTGCTAGAGGCCCAGAATCAGTTTTCTTC. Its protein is CSARGPESVFF.

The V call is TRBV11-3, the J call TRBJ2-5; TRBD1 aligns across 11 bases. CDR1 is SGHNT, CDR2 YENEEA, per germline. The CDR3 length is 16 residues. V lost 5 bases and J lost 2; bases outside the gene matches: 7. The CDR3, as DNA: TGTGCCAGCAGCAAGCGGACAGGGGGCTTTCAAGAGACCCAGTACTTC. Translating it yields CASSKRTGGFQETQYF.

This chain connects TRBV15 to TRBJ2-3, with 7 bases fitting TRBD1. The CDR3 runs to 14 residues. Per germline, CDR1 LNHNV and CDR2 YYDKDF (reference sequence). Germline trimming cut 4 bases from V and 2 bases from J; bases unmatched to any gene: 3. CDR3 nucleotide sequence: TGTGCCACCAGCACCGGACAGGCCACAGATACGCAGTATTTT. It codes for CATSTGQATDTQYF.

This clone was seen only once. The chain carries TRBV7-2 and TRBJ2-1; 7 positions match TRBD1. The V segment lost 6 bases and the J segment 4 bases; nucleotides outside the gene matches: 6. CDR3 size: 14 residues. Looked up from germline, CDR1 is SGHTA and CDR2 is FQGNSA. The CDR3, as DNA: TGTGCCAGCAGTACCTACAGGGGATACAATGAGCAGTTCTTC. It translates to CASSTYRGYNEQFF.

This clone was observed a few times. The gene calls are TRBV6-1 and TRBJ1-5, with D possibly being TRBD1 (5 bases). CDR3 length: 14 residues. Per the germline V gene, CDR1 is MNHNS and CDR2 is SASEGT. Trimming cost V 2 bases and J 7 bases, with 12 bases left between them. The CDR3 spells CASSESGGAQPQHF. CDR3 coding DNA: TGTGCCAGCAGTGAAAGTGGAGGGGCCCAGCCCCAGCATTTT.

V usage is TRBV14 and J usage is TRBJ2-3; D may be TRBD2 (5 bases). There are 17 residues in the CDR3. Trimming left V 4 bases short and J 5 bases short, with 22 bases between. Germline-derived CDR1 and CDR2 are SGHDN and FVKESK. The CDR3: CASSRGPRIAAGDTQYF. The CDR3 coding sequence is TGTGCCAGCAGCCGAGGGCCGAGGATTGCGGCCGGAGATACGCAGTATTTT.

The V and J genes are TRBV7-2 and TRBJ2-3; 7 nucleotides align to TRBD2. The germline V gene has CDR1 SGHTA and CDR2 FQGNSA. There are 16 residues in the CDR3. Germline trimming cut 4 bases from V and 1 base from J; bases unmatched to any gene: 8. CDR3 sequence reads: CASSYRRAGGTDTQYF. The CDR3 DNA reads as TGTGCCAGCAGCTACAGGCGGGCGGGAGGCACAGATACGCAGTATTTT.

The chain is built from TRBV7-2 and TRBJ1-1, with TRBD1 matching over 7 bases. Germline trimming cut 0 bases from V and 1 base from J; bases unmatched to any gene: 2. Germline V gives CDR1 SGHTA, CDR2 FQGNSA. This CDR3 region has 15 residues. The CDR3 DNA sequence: TGTGCCAGCAGCTTAGCGGCAGGGGGGAACACTGAAGCTTTCTTT. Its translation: CASSLAAGGNTEAFF.

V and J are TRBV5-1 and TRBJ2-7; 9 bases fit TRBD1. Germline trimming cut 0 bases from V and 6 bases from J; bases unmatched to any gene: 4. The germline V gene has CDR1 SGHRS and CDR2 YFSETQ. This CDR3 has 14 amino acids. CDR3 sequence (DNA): TGCGCCAGCAGCTTGGACAGGGGGCCAGGCGAGCAGTACTTC. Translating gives CASSLDRGPGEQYF.

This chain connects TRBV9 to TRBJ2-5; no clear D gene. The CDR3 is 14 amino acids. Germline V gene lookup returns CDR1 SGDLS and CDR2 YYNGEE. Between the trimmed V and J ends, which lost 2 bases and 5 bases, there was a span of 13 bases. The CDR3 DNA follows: TGTGCCAGCAGCGTCTTGCCAGGTCCGGAGACCCAGTACTTC. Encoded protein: CASSVLPGPETQYF.

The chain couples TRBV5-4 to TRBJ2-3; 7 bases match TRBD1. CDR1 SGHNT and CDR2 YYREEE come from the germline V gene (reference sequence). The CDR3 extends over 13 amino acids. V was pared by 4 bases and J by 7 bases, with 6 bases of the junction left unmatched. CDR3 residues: CASSSRDSNTQYF. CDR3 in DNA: TGTGCCAGCAGCAGCCGGGACAGCAATACGCAGTATTTT. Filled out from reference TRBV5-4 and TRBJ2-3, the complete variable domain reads ETGVTQSPTHLIKTRGQQVTLRCSSQSGHNTVSWYQQALGQGPQFIFQYYREEENGRGNFPPRFSGLQFPNYSSELNVNALELDDSALYLCASSSRDSNTQYFGPGTRLTVL.

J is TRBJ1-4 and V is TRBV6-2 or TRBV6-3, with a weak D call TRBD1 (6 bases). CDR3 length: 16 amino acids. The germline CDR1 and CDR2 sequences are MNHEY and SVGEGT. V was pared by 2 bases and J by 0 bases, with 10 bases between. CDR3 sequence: CASSYGTRATNEKLFF. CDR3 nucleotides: TGTGCCAGCAGTTACGGGACACGCGCAACTAATGAAAAACTGTTTTTT.

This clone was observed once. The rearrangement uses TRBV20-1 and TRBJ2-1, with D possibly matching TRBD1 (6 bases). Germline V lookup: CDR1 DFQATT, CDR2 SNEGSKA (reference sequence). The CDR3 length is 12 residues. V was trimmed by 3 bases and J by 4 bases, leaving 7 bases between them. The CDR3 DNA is TGCAGTGCTAGTACAGGGTACAATGAGCAGTTCTTC. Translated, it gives CSASTGYNEQFF.